The source of this T cell receptor beta chain is a study of molecular identifiers for immune sequencing clone quantification. Study-wide findings and caveats: Molecules of identical TCR sharing a barcode could underestimate highly expanded clone sizes.

TCRdb analysed the PCR reads with MiXCR anew, one entry per CDR3 protein. The sample contains 65,000 to 70,000 distinct CDR3 sequences, 15% to 20% of which appear only once. This clonotype came up many times. The antigen remains undetermined. The clonotype comes from a human donor in good health. Some libraries in this study had Jurkat cell RNA spiked in. Sequenced: naive CD8+ T cells from blood, with Jurkat cell RNA spiked in. Regarding subset: FACS-sorted CD8+CD4-CCR7+CD45RA+ naive T cells.

CDR3 sequence reads: CASSLVGWADTQYF. CDR3 in DNA: TGTGCCAGCAGCTTAGTGGGGTGGGCAGATACGCAGTATTTT. The gene calls are TRBV7-6 and TRBJ2-3; D not certain. The CDR3 is made up of 14 amino acids. Trimming took off 1 base at V and 4 bases at J, with 9 bases between the two ends. CDR1 is SGHVS and CDR2 is FNYEAQ in the germline V gene.